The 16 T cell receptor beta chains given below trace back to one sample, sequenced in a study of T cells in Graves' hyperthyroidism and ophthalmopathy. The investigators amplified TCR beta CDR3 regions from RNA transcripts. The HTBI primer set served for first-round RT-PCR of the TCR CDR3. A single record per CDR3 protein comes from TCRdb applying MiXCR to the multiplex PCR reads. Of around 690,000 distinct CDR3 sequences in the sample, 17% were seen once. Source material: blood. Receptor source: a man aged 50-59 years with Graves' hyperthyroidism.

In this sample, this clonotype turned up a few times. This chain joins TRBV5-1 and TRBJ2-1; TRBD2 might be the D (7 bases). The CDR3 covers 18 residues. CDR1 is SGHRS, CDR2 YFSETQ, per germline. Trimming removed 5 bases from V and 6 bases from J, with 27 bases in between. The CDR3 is CASSWAGAIVGLRNEQFF. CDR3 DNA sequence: TGCGCCAGCAGTTGGGCGGGGGCAATAGTTGGGCTACGCAATGAGCAGTTCTTC.

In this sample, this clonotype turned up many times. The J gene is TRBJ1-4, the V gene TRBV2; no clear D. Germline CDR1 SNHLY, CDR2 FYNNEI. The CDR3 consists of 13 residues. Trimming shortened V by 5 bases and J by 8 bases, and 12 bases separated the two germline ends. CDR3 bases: TGTGCCAGCAGTATACAGTCAGCCGAAAAACTGTTTTTT. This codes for CASSIQSAEKLFF. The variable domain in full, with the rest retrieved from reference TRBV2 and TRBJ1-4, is EPEVTQTPSHQVTQMGQEVILRCVPISNHLYFYWYRQILGQKVEFLVSFYNNEISEKSEIFDDQFSVERPDGSNFTLKIRSTKLEDSAMYFCASSIQSAEKLFFGSGTQLSVL.

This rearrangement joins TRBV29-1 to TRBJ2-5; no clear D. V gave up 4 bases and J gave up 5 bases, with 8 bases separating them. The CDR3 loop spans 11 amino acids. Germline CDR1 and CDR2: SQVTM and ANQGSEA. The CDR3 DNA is TGCAGCGTTGGAGTGGGGGAGACCCAGTACTTC. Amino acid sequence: CSVGVGETQYF. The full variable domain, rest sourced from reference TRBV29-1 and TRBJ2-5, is SAVISQKPSRDICQRGTSLTIQCQVDSQVTMMFWYRQQPGQSLTLIATANQGSEATYESGFVIDKFPISRPNLTFSTLTVSNMSPEDSSIYLCSVGVGETQYFGPGTRLLVL.

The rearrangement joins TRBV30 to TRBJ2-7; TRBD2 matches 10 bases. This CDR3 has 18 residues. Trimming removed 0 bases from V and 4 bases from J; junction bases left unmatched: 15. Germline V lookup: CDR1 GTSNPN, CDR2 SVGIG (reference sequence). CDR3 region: CAWSVPLSAGGPTYEQYF. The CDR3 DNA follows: TGTGCCTGGAGTGTCCCCCTCTCAGCGGGAGGGCCAACGTACGAGCAGTACTTC.

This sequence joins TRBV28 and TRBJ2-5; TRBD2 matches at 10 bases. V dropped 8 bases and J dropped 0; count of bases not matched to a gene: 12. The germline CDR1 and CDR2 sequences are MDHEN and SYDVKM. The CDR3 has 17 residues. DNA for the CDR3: TGTGCCAGCCGGGAGGCTAGCGGGAGTTCGTACCAAGAGACCCAGTACTTC. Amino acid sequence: CASREASGSSYQETQYF.

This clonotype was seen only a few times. CDR3 residues: CASSLEVARGEQYF. The CDR3 nucleotides are TGTGCCAGCAGCTTGGAGGTCGCCCGGGGCGAGCAGTACTTC. V and J are TRBV5-5 and TRBJ2-7, with D possibly TRBD2 on 5 matching bases. Trimming shortened V by 0 bases and J by 6 bases, and 13 bases separated the two germline ends. The CDR3 sequence is 14 residues long. CDR1 SGHKS and CDR2 YYEKEE come from the germline V gene (reference sequence).

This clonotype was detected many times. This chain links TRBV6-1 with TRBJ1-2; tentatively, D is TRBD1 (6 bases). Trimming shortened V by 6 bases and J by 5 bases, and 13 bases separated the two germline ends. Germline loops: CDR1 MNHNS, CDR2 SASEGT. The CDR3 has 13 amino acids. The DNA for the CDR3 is TGTGCCAGCAGGACGGGGGCTGGATATGGCTACACCTTC. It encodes CASRTGAGYGYTF.

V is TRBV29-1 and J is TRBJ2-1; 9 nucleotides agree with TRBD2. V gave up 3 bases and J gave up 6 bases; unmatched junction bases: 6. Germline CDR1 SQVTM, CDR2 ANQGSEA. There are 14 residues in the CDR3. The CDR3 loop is CSVDPGLARNEQFF. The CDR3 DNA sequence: TGCAGCGTTGACCCCGGACTAGCGCGCAATGAGCAGTTCTTC.

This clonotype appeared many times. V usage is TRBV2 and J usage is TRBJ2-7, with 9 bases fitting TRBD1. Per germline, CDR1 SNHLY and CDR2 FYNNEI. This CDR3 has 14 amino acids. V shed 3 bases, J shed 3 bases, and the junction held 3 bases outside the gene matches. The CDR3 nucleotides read TGTGCCAGCAGTGAGCGGGACAGGGTCTACGAGCAGTACTTC. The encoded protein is CASSERDRVYEQYF.

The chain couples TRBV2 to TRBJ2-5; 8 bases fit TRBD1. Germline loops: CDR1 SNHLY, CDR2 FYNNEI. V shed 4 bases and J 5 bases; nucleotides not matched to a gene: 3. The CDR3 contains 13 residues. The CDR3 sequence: CASSGTGWETQYF. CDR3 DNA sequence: TGTGCCAGCAGTGGGACAGGGTGGGAGACCCAGTACTTC.

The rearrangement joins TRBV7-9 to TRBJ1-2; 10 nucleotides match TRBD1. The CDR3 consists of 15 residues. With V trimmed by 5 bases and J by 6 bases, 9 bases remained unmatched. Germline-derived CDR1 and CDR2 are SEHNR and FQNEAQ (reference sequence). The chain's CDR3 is CASSTLTGGGNGYTF. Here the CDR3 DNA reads TGTGCCAGCAGCACCCTGACAGGGGGCGGTAATGGCTACACCTTC.

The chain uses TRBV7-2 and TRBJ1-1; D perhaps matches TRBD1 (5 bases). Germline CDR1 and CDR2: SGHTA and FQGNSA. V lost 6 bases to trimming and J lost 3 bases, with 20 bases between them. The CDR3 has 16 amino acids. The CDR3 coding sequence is TGTGCCAGCAGGGAATATACAGGCGGACCCTACACTGAAGCTTTCTTT. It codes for CASREYTGGPYTEAFF.

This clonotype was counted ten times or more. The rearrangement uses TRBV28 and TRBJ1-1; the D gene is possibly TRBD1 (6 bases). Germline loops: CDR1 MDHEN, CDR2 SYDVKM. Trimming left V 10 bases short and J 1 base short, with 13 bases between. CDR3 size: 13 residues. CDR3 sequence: CATLTGKNTEAFF. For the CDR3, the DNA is TGTGCCACCCTTACAGGGAAGAACACTGAAGCTTTCTTT. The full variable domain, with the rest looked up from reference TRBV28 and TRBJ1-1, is DVKVTQSSRYLVKRTGEKVFLECVQDMDHENMFWYRQDPGLGLRLIYFSYDVKMKEKGDIPEGYSVSREKKERFSLILESASTNQTSMYLCATLTGKNTEAFFGQGTRLTVV.

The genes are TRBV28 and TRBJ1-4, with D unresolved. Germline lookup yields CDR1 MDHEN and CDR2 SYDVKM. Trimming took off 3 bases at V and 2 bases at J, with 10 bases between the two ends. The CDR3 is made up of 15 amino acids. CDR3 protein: CASSFRGYTNEKLFF. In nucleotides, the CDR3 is TGTGCCAGCAGTTTTCGAGGGTACACTAATGAAAAACTGTTTTTT.

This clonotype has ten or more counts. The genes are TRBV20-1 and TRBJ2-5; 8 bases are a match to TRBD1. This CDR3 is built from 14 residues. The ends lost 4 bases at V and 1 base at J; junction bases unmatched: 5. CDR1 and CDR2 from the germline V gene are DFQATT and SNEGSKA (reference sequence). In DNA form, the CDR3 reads TGCAGTGCTACACAGACAGGGGCCCAAGAGACCCAGTACTTC. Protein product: CSATQTGAQETQYF.

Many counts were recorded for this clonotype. In DNA, the CDR3 is TGTGCCAGCAGCTGGGACAGGCGAGAGACCCAGTACTTC. It is translated as CASSWDRRETQYF. J is TRBJ2-5 and V is TRBV11-2; 8 bases line up with TRBD1. Germline V lookup: CDR1 SGHAT, CDR2 FQNNGV. CDR3 length: 13 amino acids. V trimming: 4 bases; J trimming: 4 bases; junction bases outside the gene matches: 2.